The T cell receptor beta chain under discussion was sequenced for a study of regulatory T cells in long-lasting Graves disease. CDR1 and CDR2 (germline): ENHRY, SYGVKD. The V segment lost 3 bases and the J segment 5 bases; nucleotides outside the gene matches: 6. This CDR3 is built from 16 residues. Study conclusions and caveats: Relative to new patients (around 1,000), persistent patients exhibited greater sharing of public clonotypes (approximately 2,800).

CDR3 regions were amplified by Arm-PCR using iRepertoire HTBI primers to build TCR beta libraries. As originally analysed: Across the samples, identification revealed just over 60 TRBV and 12 to 15 TRBJ segments. MiXCR was run by TCRdb on the multiplex PCR reads, yielding one entry per CDR3 protein. The V and J calls come from TCRdb's annotation, not from the publication. The sample includes roughly 400,000 distinct CDR3 sequences, around 15% seen only once; the top ten take around 23%. This clonotype was seen more than once but under ten times. Its antigen is currently unknown. Time point given: newly diagnosed GD, antithyroid drugs for less than 3 months. There was RNA extracted from PBMCs, and the TCR library was made from it. The data were also submitted as part of a second study, on T cells in Graves' hyperthyroidism and ophthalmopathy. Per that study: Patients aged 18 to 65 had newly diagnosed hyperthyroidism of under 2 months' duration. Clinical symptoms, serum thyroxine and TRAb, thyroid ultrasound and orbital computed tomography together formed the diagnostic basis.

J is TRBJ1-4 and V is TRBV10-3, with 10 bases that match TRBD1. The receptor's source is a woman aged 18-29 years with Graves disease. This sample comprised peripheral blood mononuclear cells (PBMCs), obtained at new diagnosis, from a patient treated with antithyroid drugs. CDR3 amino acids: CAISETSTGGNEKLFF. In DNA form, the CDR3 reads TGTGCCATCAGTGAAACATCGACAGGGGGCAATGAAAAACTGTTTTTT.